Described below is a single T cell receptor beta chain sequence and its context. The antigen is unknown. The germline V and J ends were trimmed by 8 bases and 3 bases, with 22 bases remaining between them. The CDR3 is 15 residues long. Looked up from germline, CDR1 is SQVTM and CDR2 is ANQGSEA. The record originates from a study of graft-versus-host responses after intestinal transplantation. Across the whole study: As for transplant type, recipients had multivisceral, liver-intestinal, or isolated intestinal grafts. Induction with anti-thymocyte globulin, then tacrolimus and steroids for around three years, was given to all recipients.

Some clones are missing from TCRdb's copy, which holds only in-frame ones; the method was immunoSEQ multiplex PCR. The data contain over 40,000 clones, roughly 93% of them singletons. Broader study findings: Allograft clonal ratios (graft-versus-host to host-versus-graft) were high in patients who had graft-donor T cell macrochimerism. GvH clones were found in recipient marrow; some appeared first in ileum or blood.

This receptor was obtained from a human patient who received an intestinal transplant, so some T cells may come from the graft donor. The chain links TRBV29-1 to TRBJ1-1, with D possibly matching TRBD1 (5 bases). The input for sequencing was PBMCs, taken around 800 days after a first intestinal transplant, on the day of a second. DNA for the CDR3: TGCAGCATCCCCGGGGCAGGGTGGACGGACACTGAAGCTTTCTTT. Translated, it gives CSIPGAGWTDTEAFF.